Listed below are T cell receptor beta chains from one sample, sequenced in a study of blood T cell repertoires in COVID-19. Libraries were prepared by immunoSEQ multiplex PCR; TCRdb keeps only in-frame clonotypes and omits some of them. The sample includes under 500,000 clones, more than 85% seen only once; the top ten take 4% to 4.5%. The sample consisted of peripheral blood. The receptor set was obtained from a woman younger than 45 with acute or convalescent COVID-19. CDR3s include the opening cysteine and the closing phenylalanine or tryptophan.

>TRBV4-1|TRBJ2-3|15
CASSQEPRGADTQYF
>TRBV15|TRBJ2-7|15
CATSRDLGTGGEQYF
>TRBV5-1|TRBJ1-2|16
CASSPVRGSSNYGYTF
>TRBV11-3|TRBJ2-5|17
CASSPGNSGGARETQYF
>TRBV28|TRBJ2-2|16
CASSRWQGANTGELFF
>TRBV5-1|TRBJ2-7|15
CASSLAGGQSYEQYF
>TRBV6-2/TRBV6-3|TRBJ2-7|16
CASSYSITGSSYEQYF
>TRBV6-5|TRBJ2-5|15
CASSYSPGGAETQYF
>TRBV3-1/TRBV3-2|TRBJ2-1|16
CASSQAGTGFNYEQFF
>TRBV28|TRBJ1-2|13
CASSPDRDYGYTF
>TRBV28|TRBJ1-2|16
CASSFRIGSSPYGYTF
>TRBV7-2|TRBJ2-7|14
CASSLVQGNYEQYF
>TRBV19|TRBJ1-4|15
CASQAFGAGDEKLFF